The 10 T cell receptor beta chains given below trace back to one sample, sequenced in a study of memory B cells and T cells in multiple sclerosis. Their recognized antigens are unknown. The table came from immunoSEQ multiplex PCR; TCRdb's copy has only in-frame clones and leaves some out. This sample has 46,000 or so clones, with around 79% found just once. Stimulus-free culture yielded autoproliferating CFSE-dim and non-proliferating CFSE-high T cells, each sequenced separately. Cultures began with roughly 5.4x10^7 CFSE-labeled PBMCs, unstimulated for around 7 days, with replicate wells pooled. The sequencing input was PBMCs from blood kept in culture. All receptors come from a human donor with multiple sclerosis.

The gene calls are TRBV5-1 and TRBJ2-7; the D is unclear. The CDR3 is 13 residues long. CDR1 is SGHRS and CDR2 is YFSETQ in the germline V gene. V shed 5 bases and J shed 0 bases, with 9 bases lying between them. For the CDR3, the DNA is TGCGCCAGCAGACCGGGTTCCTCCTACGAGCAGTACTTC. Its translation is CASRPGSSYEQYF.

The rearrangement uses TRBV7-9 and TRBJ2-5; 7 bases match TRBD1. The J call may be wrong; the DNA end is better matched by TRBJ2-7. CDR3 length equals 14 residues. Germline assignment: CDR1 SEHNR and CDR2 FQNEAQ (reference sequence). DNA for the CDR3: TGTGCCAGCAGCTTAGTGGGGACAGACTACGAGCAGTACTTC. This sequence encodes CASSLVGTDYEQYF.

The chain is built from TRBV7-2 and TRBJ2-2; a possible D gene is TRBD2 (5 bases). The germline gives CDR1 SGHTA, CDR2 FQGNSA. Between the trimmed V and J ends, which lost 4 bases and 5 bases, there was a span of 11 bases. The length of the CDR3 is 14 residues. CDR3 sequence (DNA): TGTGCCAGCAGCTACAGATCGGGGACCGGGGAGCTGTTTTTT. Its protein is CASSYRSGTGELFF.

CDR3 bases: TGCGCCAGCAGCTTGGAGCGGGGGGGCGTAGAGACCCAGTACTTC. Translating it yields CASSLERGGVETQYF. V is TRBV5-1 and J is TRBJ2-5; 10 nucleotides agree with TRBD2. The CDR3 contains 15 residues. V dropped 0 bases and J dropped 4; count of bases not matched to a gene: 3. Germline assignment: CDR1 SGHRS and CDR2 YFSETQ.

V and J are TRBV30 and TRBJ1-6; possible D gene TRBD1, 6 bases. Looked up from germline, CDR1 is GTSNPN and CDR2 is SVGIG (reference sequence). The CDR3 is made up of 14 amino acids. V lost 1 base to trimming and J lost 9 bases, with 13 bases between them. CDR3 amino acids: CAWSEAGAGSPLHF. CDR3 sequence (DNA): TGTGCCTGGAGTGAGGCGGGGGCAGGTTCACCCCTCCACTTT.

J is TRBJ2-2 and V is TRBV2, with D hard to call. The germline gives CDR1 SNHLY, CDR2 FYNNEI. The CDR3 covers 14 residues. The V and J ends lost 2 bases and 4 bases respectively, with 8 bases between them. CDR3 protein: CASSERTGTGELFF. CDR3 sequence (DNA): TGTGCCAGCAGTGAACGGACGGGCACCGGGGAGCTGTTTTTT.

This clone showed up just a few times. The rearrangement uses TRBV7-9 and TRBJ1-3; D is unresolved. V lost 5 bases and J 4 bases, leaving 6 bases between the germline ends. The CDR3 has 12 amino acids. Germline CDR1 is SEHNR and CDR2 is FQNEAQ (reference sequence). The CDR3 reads CASSLLGNTIYF. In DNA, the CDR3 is TGTGCCAGCAGCCTGTTGGGAAACACCATATATTTT.

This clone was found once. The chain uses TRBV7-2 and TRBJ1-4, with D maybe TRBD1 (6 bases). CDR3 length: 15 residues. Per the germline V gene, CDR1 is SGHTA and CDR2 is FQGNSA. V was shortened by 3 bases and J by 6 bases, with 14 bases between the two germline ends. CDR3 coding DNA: TGTGCCAGCAGCTTTTACAGGGTGGGGGATGAAAAACTGTTTTTT. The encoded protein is CASSFYRVGDEKLFF.

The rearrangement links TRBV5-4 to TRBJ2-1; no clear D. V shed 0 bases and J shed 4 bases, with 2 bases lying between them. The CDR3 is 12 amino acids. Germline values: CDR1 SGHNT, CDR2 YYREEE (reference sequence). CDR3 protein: CASSLDYNEQFF. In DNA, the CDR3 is TGTGCCAGCAGCTTGGATTACAATGAGCAGTTCTTC.

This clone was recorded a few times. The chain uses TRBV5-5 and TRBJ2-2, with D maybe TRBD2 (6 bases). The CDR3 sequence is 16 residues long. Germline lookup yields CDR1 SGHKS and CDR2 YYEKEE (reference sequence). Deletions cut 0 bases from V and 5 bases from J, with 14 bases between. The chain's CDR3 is CASSLGPRGTTGELFF. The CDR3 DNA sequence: TGTGCCAGCAGCTTGGGTCCGCGGGGAACAACCGGGGAGCTGTTTTTT.